This T cell receptor (beta chain) was obtained from a study of Ad26.COV2.S vaccination and SARS-CoV-2 variants. This clone was recorded a few times. The CDR3 totals 15 residues. The J segment lost 4 bases and the V segment lost 6 bases, leaving 9 bases of the junction unmatched. Germline V gene sequence: CDR1 SNHLY, CDR2 FYNNEI. The treatment denotes: about 20 received Ad26.COV2.S at low or high dose, single or two shots; a few received placebo; per-sample allocation not given. Each sample was drawn 63 days after the first injection (of vaccine or placebo). The method was immunoSEQ multiplex PCR; TCRdb's version includes in-frame clones alone and lacks a portion of them. Here the sample spans approximately 420,000 clones, roughly nine tenths being singletons.

The TCR originated in a person aged 18-60 years who received the Ad26.COV2.S COVID-19 vaccine or a placebo. Material: peripheral blood, obtained in a trial of Ad26.COV2.S vaccine versus placebo. The chain joins TRBV2 to TRBJ1-5; TRBD1 matches 7 bases. The DNA of the CDR3 is TGTGCCAGCAGCGGCACCGGGACAGATAATCAGCCCCAGCATTTT. Residues: CASSGTGTDNQPQHF.